Sequencing of this T cell receptor (beta chain) was carried out in a study of blood T cell repertoires in COVID-19. Across the whole study: Spain, Italy and the United States supplied samples that represented acute and convalescent COVID-19. PBMCs, B-cell-depleted T cells, or T cells were the source of the cDNA or gDNA that made up the material.

In the source study's methods: For nucleated cells, counts were estimated from reference gene primer amplification. Sequencing used immunoSEQ multiplex PCR; TCRdb keeps in-frame clones, though not all of them. That table gives V, J and clone size, and the DNA gave D and trimming. The sample holds fewer than 140,000 clones, 76% seen once. Seattle enrolled patients during active infection and tracked them longitudinally. The germline V gene has CDR1 SGHRS and CDR2 YFSETQ. Trimming removed 5 bases from V and 3 bases from J; junction bases left unmatched: 5. This CDR3 region has 16 residues. The source of this sequence is a man at least 80 years old with COVID-19, enrolled during active disease. The sequencing sample was made of peripheral blood. This chain joins TRBV5-1 and TRBJ2-1; 13 nucleotides align to TRBD2. The CDR3 nucleotides are TGCGCCAGCAGAGGACTAGCGGGGGACCACTACAATGAGCAGTTCTTC. Amino acid sequence: CASRGLAGDHYNEQFF.